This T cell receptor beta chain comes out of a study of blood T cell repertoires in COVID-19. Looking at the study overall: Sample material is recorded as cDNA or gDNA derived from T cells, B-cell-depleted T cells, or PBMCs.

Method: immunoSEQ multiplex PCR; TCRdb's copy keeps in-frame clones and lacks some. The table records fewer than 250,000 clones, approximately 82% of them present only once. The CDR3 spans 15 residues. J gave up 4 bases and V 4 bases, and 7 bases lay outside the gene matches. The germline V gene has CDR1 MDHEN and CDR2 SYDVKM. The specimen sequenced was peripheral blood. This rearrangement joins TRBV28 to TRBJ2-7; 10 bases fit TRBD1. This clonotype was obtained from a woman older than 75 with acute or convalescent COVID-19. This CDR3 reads CASSSGDRGLYEQYF. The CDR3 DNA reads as TGTGCCAGCAGTTCGGGTGACAGGGGGCTTTACGAGCAGTACTTC.